The present T cell receptor beta chain was sequenced within a study of T cell responses to AZD1222 COVID-19 vaccine. Generated by immunoSEQ multiplex PCR, the TCRdb table keeps only in-frame clones and is missing some. Counted here are more than 95,000 clones, roughly 82% occurring once; the ten biggest clones make up about 29%. This clone was picked up one time. V lost 5 bases, J lost 0 bases, and 6 bases stayed unmatched. The CDR3 runs to 15 residues. Per the germline V gene, CDR1 is LNHDA and CDR2 is SQIVND (reference sequence). This specimen consisted of peripheral blood, obtained 28 days after the second AZD1222 dose. The chain uses TRBV19 and TRBJ1-1; 7 bases match TRBD1. The TCR comes from an adult who received the AZD1222 COVID-19 vaccine. The CDR3 region has the DNA TGTGCCAGTAGTGTAGGGGGCTATGTGAACACTGAAGCTTTCTTT. Amino acids: CASSVGGYVNTEAFF.